A single TCR beta chain is shown here with its context. Which antigen it targets is not known. No much larger clone exists at a distance of one base, and base qualities are not known. The time point label on this specimen signifies: baseline before first vaccination. Vaccinee samples were obtained from the UK trials COV001 and COV002, which included a single-blind randomized controlled phase 2/3 trial of AZD1222 (ChAdOx1 nCoV-19) in healthy adults. For TCRbeta chain sequencing, PBMC samples were collected from trial participants at day 0 and at day 28 after the second dose. The record originates from a study of T cell responses to AZD1222 COVID-19 vaccine (dated by TCRdb to about 2021). Study-level background: Because spike-specific TCR depth and breadth did not differ between the two schedules, AZD1222 recipients who got a second dose at roughly 4 weeks were pooled with those who got a second dose at roughly 12 weeks. TCR sequencing covered some 250 trial participants: 207 given two doses of AZD1222 and 26 given two doses of MenACWY control vaccine. Trial participants were enrolled by age into 18-55, 56-69 and 70-plus year subgroups, with roughly 160, 29 and 62 TCR-sequenced participants respectively.

Between the V and J ends, shortened by 5 bases and 9 bases respectively, the junction contains 8 bases. Taken from the germline V gene (reference sequence), the CDR1 and CDR2 loops are MNHEY and SMNVEV. Including the terminal cysteine and phenylalanine, the CDR3 comprises 12 residues. Of the read, only the CDR3 DNA is kept; its 36 bases are in frame from base 1. The CDR3 regions of human TCRbeta chains were analyzed by immunosequencing. From the authors' description of their analysis: Repertoire TCRs were checked for matches against a reference library of SARS-CoV-2-specific TCRs that had been generated using the MIRA antigen-specificity platform. Breadth was defined as the fraction of unique TCRs that were SARS-CoV-2-associated, and depth was defined as the fraction of total T cells that were SARS-CoV-2-associated. Using the MIRA data, each spike-specific TCR was mapped to the spike region that the TCR reacts to and placed in a CD4 or CD8 class. Log10-transformed breadth and depth values were compared by one-way ANOVA with Sidak's multiple comparisons tests. TCRdb holds this immuneACCESS table with in-frame rearrangements only. Some clones are missing; in checked studies, unresolved V genes explain under half, and the rest has no known cause. V, J and clone size were drawn from that table, and D and trimming were deduced from the DNA. This sample is represented by approximately 100,000 clones; roughly nine tenths of them were singletons. The ten biggest clones cover 45% to 55% of the sample.

Overall study results and their limits: CD4 TCRs associated with the vaccine covered the entire spike protein, and the dominant responses were in regions 160-218 and 743-854. Conclusions about previously exposed vaccinees were limited because only six AZD1222 recipients were SARS-CoV-2 seropositive at baseline. Nearly half of unique spike-specific TCRs reportedly recognized epitopes outside regions mutated in the B.1.351 and B.1.1.7 variants. Because no samples from the day 14 peak response were available, repertoires could be characterized only after the peak T cell response. In the small 56-69-year group, the increase in depth fell short of significance, most likely because of low power. Most participants were white British and females outnumbered males, and the authors suggested that clonal diversity may have been underestimated. Spike-specific TCR breadth and depth rose significantly after two AZD1222 doses compared with day 0 and with MenACWY recipients.

The sequenced sample was peripheral blood, obtained on day 0 of AZD1222 vaccination. The rearrangement joined TRBV27 to TRBJ1-6, with an unclear D gene assignment. The source of this sequence is an adult in good health. The sequence in DNA is TGTGCCAGCAGTCCCTCCAGTTCACCCCTCCACTTT. This encodes CASSPSSSPLHF.